One and the same sample provided the 17 T cell receptor beta chains below, sequenced in a study of human T cells and chemical hapten exposure. Documented time point: pre-sensitization, week 0. Regarding treatment: therapeutic diphenylcyclopropenone sensitization with weekly scalp DPC. TCRdb called the RACE reads again in MiXCR, with one record for every CDR3 protein. Of approximately 57,000 distinct CDR3 sequences in the sample, roughly 10% were seen once. Sequencing was performed on whole blood, taken in connection with sensitization to the hapten diphenylcyclopropenone (DPC). The receptors were sampled from a man in his forties or fifties with alopecia areata. Some clones in this sample may be carry-over from other donors' samples.

This clonotype was picked up a small number of times. The chain uses TRBV27 and TRBJ2-1, with 9 bases lining up with TRBD2. The CDR3 is 15 amino acids. Looked up from germline, CDR1 is MNHEY and CDR2 is SMNVEV (reference sequence). J gave up 0 bases and V 8 bases, and 5 bases lay outside the gene matches. CDR3 bases: TGTGCCAGCTCCGGACTAGCGATCTCCTACAATGAGCAGTTCTTC. It translates to CASSGLAISYNEQFF.

This chain joins TRBV3-1 and TRBJ2-3, with unresolved D. The CDR3 has 14 residues. The germline CDR1 and CDR2 sequences are LGHDT and YNNKEL (reference sequence). V was shortened by 3 bases and J by 6 bases, with 13 bases between the two germline ends. The CDR3 nucleotides read TGTGCCAGCAGCCAGTTTATCGTTAGGGATACGCAGTATTTT. Amino acid sequence: CASSQFIVRDTQYF.

This clonotype was counted many times. V and J are TRBV7-2 and TRBJ1-1; D perhaps matches TRBD1 (5 bases). Trimming stripped 2 bases from V and 5 bases from J, with 18 bases between. Germline V CDR1 and CDR2: SGHTA, FQGNSA. The CDR3 spans 16 residues. The CDR3 reads CASSLRPGRGETEAFF. The CDR3 coding sequence is TGTGCCAGCAGCTTAAGGCCGGGAAGAGGGGAGACTGAAGCTTTCTTT. Supplemented by reference TRBV7-2 and TRBJ1-1, the full variable domain reads GAGVSQSPSNKVTEKGKDVELRCDPISGHTALYWYRQSLGQGLEFLIYFQGNSAPDKSGLPSDRFSAERTGGSVSTLTIQRTQQEDSAVYLCASSLRPGRGETEAFFGQGTRLTVV.

This clonotype has only a few counts. The chain uses TRBV13 and TRBJ2-7; 10 bases line up with TRBD2. CDR1 and CDR2 from the germline V gene are PRHDT and FYEKMQ (reference sequence). V was clipped by 5 bases and J by 3 bases; unmatched bases: 10. The length of the CDR3 is 16 residues. The CDR3 DNA sequence: TGTGCCAGCAGCGCCGCTCTAGCGGGAGTTGTCTACGAGCAGTACTTC. This gives the protein CASSAALAGVVYEQYF. Looking up the rest from reference TRBV13 and TRBJ2-7 gives the full variable domain: AAGVIQSPRHLIKEKRETATLKCYPIPRHDTVYWYQQGPGQDPQFLISFYEKMQSDKGSIPDRFSAQQFSDYHSELNMSSLELGDSALYFCASSAALAGVVYEQYFGPGTRLTVT.

At least ten counts were recorded for this clonotype. This chain connects TRBV12-3 or TRBV12-4 to TRBJ2-6; the D is unclear. This CDR3 contains 13 residues. The germline V and J ends were trimmed by 8 bases and 4 bases, with 9 bases remaining between them. CDR3 nucleotides: TGTGCCAGCGGATATTGGGGGGCCAACGTCCTGACTTTC. Translation gives CASGYWGANVLTF.

This clonotype was counted only a few times. The rearrangement joins TRBV7-8 to TRBJ2-1, with 9 bases aligning to TRBD2. The CDR3 sequence is 18 residues long. V trimming: 1 base; J trimming: 10 bases; junction bases outside the gene matches: 17. Germline CDR1 and CDR2: SGHVS and FQNEAQ. CDR3 loop: CASSLVGGTSSSALEQFF. CDR3 nucleotides: TGTGCCAGCAGCTTAGTTGGAGGGACTAGCTCGTCTGCACTAGAGCAGTTCTTC. Supplemented by reference TRBV7-8 and TRBJ2-1, the full variable domain reads GAGVSQSPRYKVAKRGQDVALRCDPISGHVSLFWYQQALGQGPEFLTYFQNEAQLDKSGLPSDRFFAERPEGSVSTLKIQRTQQEDSAVYLCASSLVGGTSSSALEQFFGPGTRLTVL.

This clonotype was counted ten times or more. V is TRBV6-2 or TRBV6-3 and J is TRBJ2-7; 7 bases fit TRBD2. Germline trimming cut 2 bases from V and 1 base from J; bases unmatched to any gene: 2. This CDR3 comprises 14 residues. CDR1 is MNHEY, CDR2 SVGEGT, per germline. The CDR3 DNA reads as TGTGCCAGCAGTTACGGACTAGAGTCCTACGAGCAGTACTTC. Encoded protein: CASSYGLESYEQYF.

Ten or more counts support this clonotype. The chain employs TRBV6-2 or TRBV6-3 and TRBJ2-7, with 8 bases aligning to TRBD1. This CDR3 region has 15 residues. With 5 bases clipped from V and 5 bases from J, the junction kept 11 bases outside the gene matches. The germline V gene has CDR1 MNHEY and CDR2 SVGEGT. CDR3 nucleotide sequence: TGTGCCAGCAGTACGCTCGGACAGGGTCTCGACGAGCAGTACTTC. The encoded protein is CASSTLGQGLDEQYF.

At least ten counts were recorded for this clonotype. The chain links TRBV6-5 to TRBJ2-5, with D possibly matching TRBD2 (5 bases). The CDR3 sequence is 16 residues long. V lost 0 bases and J lost 5, with 16 bases in between. The germline gives CDR1 MNHEY, CDR2 SVGAGI. This CDR3 is CASSYSRGAGGETQYF. DNA of the CDR3: TGTGCCAGCAGTTACTCCCGGGGAGCAGGTGGGGAGACCCAGTACTTC.

This clonotype appeared many times. This chain joins TRBV12-3 or TRBV12-4 and TRBJ2-3, with 8 bases matching TRBD2. The V gene end was trimmed by 2 bases and the J gene end by 6 bases; junction bases not matched to a gene: 7. This CDR3 is 15 amino acids long. CDR3 bases: TGTGCCAGCAGTTTATCAGCGGGAGTTTCGGATACGCAGTATTTT. This sequence encodes CASSLSAGVSDTQYF.

This clonotype was observed at least ten times. J is TRBJ2-6 and V is TRBV28; the D is unclear. This CDR3 is built from 16 residues. Germline CDR1 MDHEN, CDR2 SYDVKM. Trimming shortened V by 3 bases and J by 0 bases, and 9 bases separated the two germline ends. For the CDR3, the DNA is TGTGCCAGCAGTTTTGGGTTTCTCTCTGGGGCCAACGTCCTGACTTTC. Encoded protein: CASSFGFLSGANVLTF.

The chain links TRBV7-2 to TRBJ1-5; 8 nucleotides align to TRBD1. CDR3 size: 15 residues. The J segment lost 2 bases and the V segment lost 4 bases, leaving 4 bases of the junction unmatched. Germline V gene lookup returns CDR1 SGHTA and CDR2 FQGNSA. The CDR3 protein is CASSSVTGGNQPQHF. CDR3 DNA sequence: TGTGCCAGCAGCTCAGTGACAGGGGGCAATCAGCCCCAGCATTTT.

This clonotype was detected many times. The V gene is TRBV6-2 or TRBV6-3, the J gene TRBJ2-1, with 7 bases fitting TRBD2. Trimming at V came to 6 bases and at J to 7 bases, leaving 3 bases not matched to a gene. The CDR3 has 12 residues. The germline CDR1 and CDR2 sequences are MNHEY and SVGEGT. CDR3 DNA sequence: TGTGCCAGCAGCCCACTAGCGAATGAGCAGTTCTTC. Translating it yields CASSPLANEQFF.

The V and J genes are TRBV7-8 and TRBJ1-4; TRBD1 agrees at 8 bases. The germline V gene encodes CDR1 SGHVS and CDR2 FQNEAQ. This CDR3 spans 16 amino acids. The V and J ends lost 3 bases and 9 bases, in that order; junction bases with no gene match: 12. In nucleotides, the CDR3 is TGTGCCAGCAGCTTTTTCTCAGGGGGCCCGGCTCAAAAACTGTTTTTT. Its translation is CASSFFSGGPAQKLFF.

This clonotype was observed many times. The chain employs TRBV13 and TRBJ2-4; 7 bases map to TRBD1. This CDR3 has 15 residues. V was clipped by 3 bases and J by 1 base; unmatched bases: 3. The germline V gene has CDR1 PRHDT and CDR2 FYEKMQ (reference sequence). The CDR3 spells CASSFAQGAKNIQYF. In DNA form, the CDR3 reads TGTGCCAGCAGCTTTGCACAGGGGGCCAAAAACATTCAGTACTTC.

The chain combines TRBV25-1 with TRBJ2-7; the D gene is possibly TRBD1 (5 bases). The CDR3 runs 12 residues. V dropped 6 bases and J dropped 1 base, with 7 bases sitting between them. CDR1 is MGHDK and CDR2 is SYGVNS in the germline V gene. The CDR3 here is CASSGQSYEQYF. Written as DNA, the CDR3 is TGTGCCAGCAGCGGACAATCCTACGAGCAGTACTTC.

The chain joins TRBV24-1 to TRBJ2-2, with unresolved D. The CDR3 contains 15 residues. V was shortened by 3 bases and J by 5 bases, with 12 bases between the two germline ends. Germline assignment: CDR1 KGHDR and CDR2 SFDVKD. The CDR3 bases are TGTGCCACCAGTGATCATATCAGGCTTACCGGGGAGCTGTTTTTT. Translating it yields CATSDHIRLTGELFF.